A single sample gave rise to the 7 T cell receptor beta chains below, sequenced in a study of blood T cell repertoires in COVID-19. Sequencing was performed with immunoSEQ multiplex PCR; in TCRdb, only in-frame clones are kept and a portion is missing. The repertoire holds roughly 63,000 clones, with around 80% as singletons. The specimen was peripheral blood. Every receptor here comes from a human donor in a cohort sampled during active COVID-19.

V and J are TRBV7-9 and TRBJ2-1; TRBD1 aligns across 7 bases. CDR1 is SEHNR and CDR2 is FQNEAQ in the germline V gene (reference sequence). The CDR3 runs 14 residues. Trimming cost V 8 bases and J 3 bases; bases outside gene matches: 7. CDR3 loop: CASGQAALYNEQFF. CDR3 DNA sequence: TGTGCCAGCGGACAGGCGGCTCTCTACAATGAGCAGTTCTTC.

This clone was counted a single time. This chain connects TRBV29-1 to TRBJ1-2; D gene unclear. In germline, CDR1 is SQVTM, CDR2 ANQGSEA. Trimming left V 6 bases short and J 8 bases short, with 13 bases between. This CDR3 has 11 amino acids. The CDR3 nucleotides read TGCAGCGTGAGTCCGGTTCGAGGCTACACCTTC. It yields the protein CSVSPVRGYTF.

The gene calls are TRBV20-1 and TRBJ2-1, with 8 bases lining up with TRBD2. This CDR3 is built from 14 residues. The germline V gene encodes CDR1 DFQATT and CDR2 SNEGSKA (reference sequence). The V and J ends lost 3 bases and 5 bases, in that order; junction bases with no gene match: 6. The CDR3 loop reads CSASGLADNNEQFF. CDR3 DNA sequence: TGCAGTGCTAGTGGACTAGCCGACAACAATGAGCAGTTCTTC.

The CDR3 region is CASSQTSGRSETQYF. The CDR3, as DNA: TGTGCCAGCAGCCAGACTAGCGGGAGATCGGAGACCCAGTACTTC. V is TRBV7-3 and J is TRBJ2-5; 12 nucleotides line up with TRBD2. The CDR3 totals 15 residues. V lost 5 bases to trimming and J lost 5 bases; unmatched junction nucleotides: 6. Germline CDR1 is SGHTA and CDR2 is FQGTGA. Using reference TRBV7-3 and TRBJ2-5 for the parts outside the CDR3, the full variable domain is GAGVSQTPSNKVTEKGKYVELRCDPISGHTALYWYRQSLGQGPEFLIYFQGTGAADDSGLPNDRFFAVRPEGSVSTLKIQRTERGDSAVYLCASSQTSGRSETQYFGPGTRLLVL.

Judged by abundance, this clone is medium-sized (0.01 to 0.1%). This chain joins TRBV7-9 and TRBJ1-5; D ambiguous. The CDR3 spans 13 residues. Germline V lookup: CDR1 SEHNR, CDR2 FQNEAQ (reference sequence). Deletions cut 5 bases from V and 7 bases from J, with 12 bases between. Here the CDR3 reads CASSPGVRQPQHF. The CDR3 DNA reads as TGTGCCAGCAGCCCCGGGGTCCGGCAGCCCCAGCATTTT.

The chain joins TRBV6-5 to TRBJ2-3; tentative D call: TRBD2 (6 bases). The CDR3 runs to 15 residues. CDR1 and CDR2 (germline): MNHEY, SVGAGI. Trimming stripped 6 bases from V and 7 bases from J, with 20 bases between. The CDR3 nucleotides read TGTGCCAGCAGGCCCTTTTCAACGGGAGAATATACGCAGTATTTT. Its protein is CASRPFSTGEYTQYF.

The rearrangement links TRBV18 to TRBJ1-1, with no clear D. The V gene lost 10 bases and the J gene lost 0 bases, with 12 bases spanning the gap. The germline V gene has CDR1 KGHSH and CDR2 LQKENI. CDR3 length: 13 amino acids. CDR3 coding DNA: TGTGCCACCATCGGGGATTTGAACACTGAAGCTTTCTTT. Its protein is CATIGDLNTEAFF.